This T cell receptor (beta chain) appears in the sequencing data of a study of patients and donors after allogeneic stem cell transplantation (dated by TCRdb to the early 2020s). The library was produced with RT-PCR. Sequencing instrument: NextSeq 550. TCRdb cleaned the public reads at Q25 with fastp, built clones with MiXCR and kept in-frame beta chains. Each entry merges the rows of one CDR3 protein and shows their most common DNA and genes. For this sample there are 920,000 or so distinct CDR3 sequences; around 17% appear just once. Under 6.5% of the sample is taken by the ten largest. V loses 4 bases of germline sequence and J loses 9 bases, and the interval between the two ends is 21 bases. CDR1 and CDR2 are drawn from the germline V gene: LGHNA, YSLEER. The cysteine opens and the phenylalanine closes a CDR3 of 15 amino acids. The entry retains the CDR3 DNA only, 45 bases that are in frame from base 1.

As concerns this clonotype: The specificity of this receptor is unknown. The input lacks base qualities; no much larger clone sits a single base away.

Sequences were obtained from blood, either unsorted or a sorted T cell fraction (not recorded which). The chain is made from TRBV4-3 and TRBJ1-2; the D gene is perhaps TRBD1, on 5 matching bases. The sequence was collected from a human donor who was either an allogeneic HSCT recipient or a stem cell or donor lymphocyte infusion donor (not recorded which). It is not recorded whose cells these are; they may come from a transplant donor. At the DNA level, the sequence is TGCGCCAGCAGCCCGTCGCTGACAGTCCCAAGGCGCTACACCTTC. Translated, this is CASSPSLTVPRRYTF.